The next 19 T cell receptor beta chains were all read from a single sample in a study of type 1 and type 2 diabetes patients. The PCR template was genomic DNA. Amplification of the beta chain CDR3 used 30 forward and 13 reverse multiplex primers. TCRdb re-derived calls from the multiplex PCR reads in MiXCR, one entry per CDR3 protein. The sample lists fewer than 300,000 distinct CDR3 sequences, approximately 45% seen once, with roughly an eighth in the top ten. What was sequenced was peripheral blood mononuclear cells (PBMCs). Receptors originate from a man younger than 30 with type 2 diabetes.

The chain employs TRBV5-1 and TRBJ2-7, with D possibly called TRBD1 or TRBD2 (5 bases each). Trimming stripped 5 bases from V and 4 bases from J, with 10 bases between. CDR3 length equals 12 residues. Looked up from germline, CDR1 is SGHRS and CDR2 is YFSETQ. CDR3 in DNA: TGCGCCAGCAGGAGGGGTACGTACGAGCAGTACTTC. Amino acids: CASRRGTYEQYF.

V gene TRBV12-3 or TRBV12-4 combines with J gene TRBJ2-2, with D tentatively TRBD1 (6 bases). Trimming cost V 3 bases and J 4 bases, with 12 bases left between them. This CDR3 is 15 amino acids long. The CDR3 DNA sequence: TGTGCCAGCAGTTTGTCCTCAGGGGTCACCGGGGAGCTGTTTTTT. Protein product: CASSLSSGVTGELFF.

This clonotype was observed a handful of times. The rearrangement joins TRBV7-3 to TRBJ2-3; TRBD2 aligns across 8 bases. Trimming removed 5 bases from V and 0 bases from J; junction bases left unmatched: 7. The CDR3 length is 16 residues. Germline CDR1 SGHTA, CDR2 FQGTGA. This CDR3 is CASSHLAGTSTDTQYF. The CDR3 DNA reads TGTGCCAGCAGCCATCTAGCGGGCACTAGCACAGATACGCAGTATTTT.

This clonotype was found a few times. The CDR3 nucleotides read TGTGCCAGCAGGTTACAGGGAGTATACGAGCAGTACTTC. It codes for CASRLQGVYEQYF. This rearrangement joins TRBV27 to TRBJ2-7; D may be TRBD1 (6 bases). CDR1 and CDR2 (germline): MNHEY, SMNVEV (reference sequence). Trimming took 6 bases from V and 4 from J, leaving 13 bases between them. This CDR3 has 13 residues.

The gene calls are TRBV14 and TRBJ2-1; D is unresolved. Germline values: CDR1 SGHDN, CDR2 FVKESK. The CDR3 is made up of 13 amino acids. Trimming took off 5 bases at V and 0 bases at J, with 5 bases between the two ends. DNA of the CDR3: TGTGCCAGCAGCATCAGCTCCTACAATGAGCAGTTCTTC. Translation: CASSISSYNEQFF.

The V and J genes are TRBV13 and TRBJ1-2, with 8 bases matching TRBD1. Germline CDR1 reads PRHDT; CDR2 reads FYEKMQ (reference sequence). CDR3 length: 14 amino acids. Trimming at V came to 6 bases and at J to 7 bases, leaving 10 bases not matched to a gene. The CDR3 sequence: CASSFSDRAGGYTF. The CDR3 DNA sequence: TGTGCCAGCAGTTTTTCGGACAGGGCTGGTGGCTACACCTTC.

This clonotype was seen ten or more times. The chain employs TRBV2 and TRBJ1-1, with D possibly TRBD1 on 6 matching bases. The CDR3 contains 13 residues. Trimming shortened V by 9 bases and J by 0 bases, and 11 bases separated the two germline ends. From germline, CDR1 is SNHLY and CDR2 FYNNEI. In DNA form, the CDR3 reads TGTGCCAGTAGAGACAGGATGAACACTGAAGCTTTCTTT. Amino acid sequence: CASRDRMNTEAFF.

V and J are TRBV12-3 or TRBV12-4 and TRBJ1-2; no clear D gene. This CDR3 comprises 13 residues. The V end was cut by 7 bases, the J end by 5 bases, with 14 bases between. The CDR3 DNA reads TGTGCCAGCACCCCCTGGGCGTTTTATGGCTACACCTTC. Amino acids: CASTPWAFYGYTF.

The chain recombines TRBV12-3 or TRBV12-4 with TRBJ1-1; D is unclear. This CDR3 spans 12 amino acids. Trimming pared 3 bases from V and 5 bases from J, leaving 7 bases between. CDR3 nucleotide sequence: TGTGCCAGCAGTTTTGCAGAGACTGAAGCTTTCTTT. This gives the protein CASSFAETEAFF.

In DNA, the CDR3 is TGTGCCAGCAGTTTGGGGAGGGGGCGTACCGGGGAGCTGTTTTTT. It is translated as CASSLGRGRTGELFF. The chain is built from TRBV28 and TRBJ2-2, with D perhaps given as TRBD1 or TRBD2 (7 bases each). CDR3 length: 15 amino acids. V lost 3 bases and J lost 5, with 13 bases in between. CDR1 and CDR2 (germline): MDHEN, SYDVKM.

The chain carries TRBV12-3 or TRBV12-4 and TRBJ1-6, with D possibly being TRBD1 (5 bases). The CDR3 runs to 12 residues. V lost 6 bases and J lost 7, with 7 bases in between. The CDR3 spells CASSSGNSPLHF. The CDR3 DNA reads as TGTGCCAGCAGCTCAGGGAATTCACCCCTCCACTTT.

In this sample, this clonotype turned up a few times. The chain recombines TRBV7-4 with TRBJ1-2; D is uncertain. V was pared by 3 bases and J by 8 bases, with 10 bases between. Germline V CDR1 and CDR2: SGHVT, SQSDAQ. The CDR3 is 12 amino acids. CDR3 in DNA: TGTGCCAGCAGCTTCGCAGGCCTAGGCTACACCTTC. It codes for CASSFAGLGYTF.

The chain links TRBV4-1 to TRBJ1-4; D not resolved. The ends were cut back, 4 bases at V and 16 bases at J, with 19 bases in the middle. Germline CDR1 and CDR2: MGHRA and YSYEKL. This CDR3 spans 13 amino acids. CDR3 sequence (DNA): TGCGCCAGCAGCCCCATCGGGGTTTCGGCCCGGTTTTTT. This sequence encodes CASSPIGVSARFF.

This clonotype came up once. The rearrangement links TRBV19 to TRBJ1-5; 11 positions agree with TRBD1. Looked up from germline, CDR1 is LNHDA and CDR2 is SQIVND (reference sequence). Unmatched junction bases numbered 4, after V lost 7 bases and J lost 2 bases. This CDR3 has 15 residues. The CDR3 sequence is CASKGTGGGNQPQHF. CDR3 sequence (DNA): TGTGCCAGTAAAGGGACAGGGGGTGGCAATCAGCCCCAGCATTTT.

The gene calls are TRBV19 and TRBJ2-3; 7 bases line up with TRBD1. CDR3 length: 16 residues. The germline gives CDR1 LNHDA, CDR2 SQIVND (reference sequence). The J segment lost 2 bases and the V segment lost 5 bases, leaving 10 bases of the junction unmatched. The CDR3 region is CASSQTGWGYTDTQYF. The DNA for the CDR3 is TGTGCCAGTAGTCAGACAGGGTGGGGTTACACAGATACGCAGTATTTT. Full variable domain (rest looked up from reference TRBV19 and TRBJ2-3): DGGITQSPKYLFRKEGQNVTLSCEQNLNHDAMYWYRQDPGQGLRLIYYSQIVNDFQKGDIAEGYSVSREKKESFPLTVTSAQKNPTAFYLCASSQTGWGYTDTQYFGPGTRLTVL.

The chain uses TRBV29-1 and TRBJ2-5; D is possibly TRBD2 (5 bases). Germline V gives CDR1 SQVTM, CDR2 ANQGSEA. This CDR3 spans 12 amino acids. Trimming pared 4 bases from V and 5 bases from J, leaving 11 bases between. The CDR3 reads CSVGTGYETQYF. CDR3 DNA sequence: TGCAGCGTTGGGACGGGATACGAGACCCAGTACTTC.

The V gene is TRBV12-3 or TRBV12-4, the J gene TRBJ2-3; 7 bases line up with TRBD2. V dropped 3 bases and J dropped 2; count of bases not matched to a gene: 2. The CDR3 has 14 residues. CDR3 residues: CASSFSGTTDTQYF. DNA of the CDR3: TGTGCCAGCAGTTTCAGCGGGACCACAGATACGCAGTATTTT.

This clonotype was picked up many times. V is TRBV2 and J is TRBJ2-5; D possibly matches TRBD1 or TRBD2 (5 bases each). The CDR3 sequence is 13 residues long. The germline CDR1 and CDR2 sequences are SNHLY and FYNNEI. V was cut by 6 bases and J by 0 bases, with 8 bases left in between. The CDR3 is CASSSGHQETQYF. CDR3 DNA: TGTGCCAGCAGCTCGGGACACCAAGAGACCCAGTACTTC. The full variable domain, completed using reference TRBV2 and TRBJ2-5, is EPEVTQTPSHQVTQMGQEVILRCVPISNHLYFYWYRQILGQKVEFLVSFYNNEISEKSEIFDDQFSVERPDGSNFTLKIRSTKLEDSAMYFCASSSGHQETQYFGPGTRLLVL.

This clonotype was recorded at least ten times. The gene calls are TRBV25-1 and TRBJ1-1; D uncertain. This CDR3 region has 13 residues. CDR1 MGHDK and CDR2 SYGVNS come from the germline V gene. V dropped 6 bases and J dropped 1 base, with 9 bases sitting between them. The CDR3 DNA is TGTGCCAGCAGGGGGTTTGGGAACACTGAAGCTTTCTTT. Protein sequence: CASRGFGNTEAFF.